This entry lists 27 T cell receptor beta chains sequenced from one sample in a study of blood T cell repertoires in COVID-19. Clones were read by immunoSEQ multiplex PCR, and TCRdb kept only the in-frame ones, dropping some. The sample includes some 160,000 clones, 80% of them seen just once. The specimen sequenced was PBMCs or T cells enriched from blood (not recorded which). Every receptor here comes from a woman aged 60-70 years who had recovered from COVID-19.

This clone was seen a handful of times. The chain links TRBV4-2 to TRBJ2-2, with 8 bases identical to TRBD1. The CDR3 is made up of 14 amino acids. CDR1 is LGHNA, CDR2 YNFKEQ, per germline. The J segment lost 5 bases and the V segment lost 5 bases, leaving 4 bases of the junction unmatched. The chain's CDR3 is CASSSGQGTGELFF. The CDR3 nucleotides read TGTGCCAGCAGCTCAGGACAGGGAACCGGGGAGCTGTTTTTT.

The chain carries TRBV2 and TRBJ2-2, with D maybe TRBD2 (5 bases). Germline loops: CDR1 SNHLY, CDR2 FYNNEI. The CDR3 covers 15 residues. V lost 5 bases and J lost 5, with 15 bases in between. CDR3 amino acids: CASSLTGIGTGELFF. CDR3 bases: TGTGCCAGCAGTTTGACGGGGATAGGTACCGGGGAGCTGTTTTTT.

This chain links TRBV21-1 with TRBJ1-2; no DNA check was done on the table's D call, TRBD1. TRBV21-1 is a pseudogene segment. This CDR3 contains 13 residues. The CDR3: CASRKTGGYGYTF. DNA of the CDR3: TGTGCCAGCAGAAAGACAGGGGGCTATGGCTACACCTTC.

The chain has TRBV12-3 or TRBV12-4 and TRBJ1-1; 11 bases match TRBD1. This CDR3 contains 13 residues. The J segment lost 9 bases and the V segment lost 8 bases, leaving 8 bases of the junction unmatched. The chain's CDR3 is CASGTGGFLKAFF. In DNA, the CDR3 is TGTGCCAGCGGGACAGGGGGGTTCTTAAAAGCTTTCTTT.

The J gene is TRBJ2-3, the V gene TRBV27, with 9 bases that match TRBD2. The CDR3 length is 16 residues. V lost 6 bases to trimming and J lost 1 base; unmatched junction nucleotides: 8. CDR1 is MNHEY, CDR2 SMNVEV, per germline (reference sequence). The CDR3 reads CASRMRGGLGTDTQYF. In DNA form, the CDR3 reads TGTGCCAGCAGGATGCGGGGGGGGCTCGGCACAGATACGCAGTATTTT.

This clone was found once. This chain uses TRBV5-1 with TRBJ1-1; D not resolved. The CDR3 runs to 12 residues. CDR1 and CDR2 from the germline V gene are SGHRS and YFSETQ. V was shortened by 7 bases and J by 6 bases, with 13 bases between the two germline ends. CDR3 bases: TGCGCCAGCTCCCAAATGGGCTCTGAAGCTTTCTTT. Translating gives CASSQMGSEAFF.

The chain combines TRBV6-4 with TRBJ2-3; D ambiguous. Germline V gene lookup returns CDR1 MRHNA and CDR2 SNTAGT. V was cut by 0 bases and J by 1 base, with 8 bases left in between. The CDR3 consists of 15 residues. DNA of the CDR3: TGTGCCAGCAGTGACTCGAGTCAGGGCACAGATACGCAGTATTTT. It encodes CASSDSSQGTDTQYF.

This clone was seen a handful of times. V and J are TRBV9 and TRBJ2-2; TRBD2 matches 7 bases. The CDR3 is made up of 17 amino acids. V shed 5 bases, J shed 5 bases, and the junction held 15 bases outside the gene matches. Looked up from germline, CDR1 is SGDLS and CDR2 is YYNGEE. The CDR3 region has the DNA TGTGCCAGCAGTGCCTACATTAGCGGGTACGAGACCGGGGAGCTGTTTTTT. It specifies CASSAYISGYETGELFF.

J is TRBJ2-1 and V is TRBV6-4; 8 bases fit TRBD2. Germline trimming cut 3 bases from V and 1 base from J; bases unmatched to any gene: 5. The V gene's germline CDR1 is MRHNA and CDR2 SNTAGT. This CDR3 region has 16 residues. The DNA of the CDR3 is TGTGCCAGCAGTGAAGGGACTAGTATGTCCTACAATGAGCAGTTCTTC. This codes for CASSEGTSMSYNEQFF.

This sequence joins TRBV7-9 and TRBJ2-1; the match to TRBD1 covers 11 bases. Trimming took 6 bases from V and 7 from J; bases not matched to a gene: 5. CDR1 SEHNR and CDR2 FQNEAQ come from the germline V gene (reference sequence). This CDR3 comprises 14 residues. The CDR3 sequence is CASSRDRGKNEQFF. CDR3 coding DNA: TGTGCCAGCAGTAGGGACAGGGGGAAGAATGAGCAGTTCTTC.

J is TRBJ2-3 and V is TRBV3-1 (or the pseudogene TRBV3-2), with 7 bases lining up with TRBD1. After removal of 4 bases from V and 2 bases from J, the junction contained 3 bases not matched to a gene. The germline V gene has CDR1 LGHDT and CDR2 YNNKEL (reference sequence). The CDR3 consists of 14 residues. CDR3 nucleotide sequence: TGTGCCAGCAGCCTACAGGGGATCACAGATACGCAGTATTTT. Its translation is CASSLQGITDTQYF.

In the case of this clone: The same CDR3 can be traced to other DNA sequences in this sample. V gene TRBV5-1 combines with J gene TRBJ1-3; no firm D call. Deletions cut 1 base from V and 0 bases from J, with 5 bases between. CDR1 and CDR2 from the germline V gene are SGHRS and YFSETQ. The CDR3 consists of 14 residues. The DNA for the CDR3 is TGCGCCAGCAGCTTGTCCGGCTCTGGAAACACCATATATTTT. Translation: CASSLSGSGNTIYF.

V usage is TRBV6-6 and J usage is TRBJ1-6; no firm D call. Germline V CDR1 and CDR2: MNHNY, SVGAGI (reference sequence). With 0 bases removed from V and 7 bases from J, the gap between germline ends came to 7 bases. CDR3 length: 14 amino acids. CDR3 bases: TGTGCCAGCAGTTACTCGAACAGAAATTCACCCCTCCACTTT. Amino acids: CASSYSNRNSPLHF.

The DNA of the CDR3 is TGTGCCAGCAGCCTTGGGAGGGTCGGTGGCTACACCTTC. Amino acids: CASSLGRVGGYTF. V is TRBV3-1 (or the pseudogene TRBV3-2) and J is TRBJ1-2; unclear D gene. CDR3 size: 13 residues. In germline, CDR1 is LGHDT, CDR2 YNNKEL (reference sequence). With 4 bases removed from V and 7 bases from J, the gap between germline ends came to 13 bases.

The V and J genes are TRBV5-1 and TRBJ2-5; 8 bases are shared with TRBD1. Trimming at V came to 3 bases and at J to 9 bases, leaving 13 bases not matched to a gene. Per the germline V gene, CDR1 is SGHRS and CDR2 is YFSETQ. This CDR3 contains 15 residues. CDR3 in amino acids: CASSSTDRVLEAQYF. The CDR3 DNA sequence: TGCGCCAGCAGCTCGACGGACAGGGTACTTGAGGCCCAGTACTTC.

CDR3 in amino acids: CASAPRTSQETQYF. As DNA, the CDR3 is TGTGCCAGCGCCCCTCGGACTAGCCAAGAGACCCAGTACTTC. This chain joins TRBV11-2 and TRBJ2-5; 7 bases are a match to TRBD2. With V trimmed by 8 bases and J by 1 base, 7 bases remained unmatched. The V gene's germline CDR1 is SGHAT and CDR2 FQNNGV. This CDR3 has 14 residues.

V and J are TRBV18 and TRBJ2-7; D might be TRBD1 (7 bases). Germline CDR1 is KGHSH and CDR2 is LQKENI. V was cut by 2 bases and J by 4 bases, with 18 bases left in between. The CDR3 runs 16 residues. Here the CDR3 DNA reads TGTGCCAGCTCACCAAAGGGGGGACAGATGAGGTACGAGCAGTACTTC. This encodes CASSPKGGQMRYEQYF.

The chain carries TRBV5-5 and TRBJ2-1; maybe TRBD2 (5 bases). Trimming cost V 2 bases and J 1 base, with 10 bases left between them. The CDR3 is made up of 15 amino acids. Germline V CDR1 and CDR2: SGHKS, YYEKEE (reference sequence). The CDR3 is CASSFSSGSYNEQFF. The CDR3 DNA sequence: TGTGCCAGCAGCTTTAGCAGCGGTTCCTACAATGAGCAGTTCTTC. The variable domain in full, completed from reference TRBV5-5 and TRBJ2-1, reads DAGVTQSPTHLIKTRGQQVTLRCSPISGHKSVSWYQQVLGQGPQFIFQYYEKEERGRGNFPDRFSARQFPNYSSELNVNALLLGDSALYLCASSFSSGSYNEQFFGPGTRLTVL.

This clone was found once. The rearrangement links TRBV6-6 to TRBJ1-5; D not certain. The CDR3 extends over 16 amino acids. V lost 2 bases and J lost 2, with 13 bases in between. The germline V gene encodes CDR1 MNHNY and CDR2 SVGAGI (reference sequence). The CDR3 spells CASSYRAAGGNQPQHF. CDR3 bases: TGTGCCAGCAGTTACAGGGCCGCGGGCGGCAATCAGCCCCAGCATTTT.

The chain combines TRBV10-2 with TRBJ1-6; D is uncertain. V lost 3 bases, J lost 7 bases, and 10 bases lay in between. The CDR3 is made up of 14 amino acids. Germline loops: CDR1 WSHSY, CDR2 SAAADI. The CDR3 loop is CASSEKGGNSPLHF. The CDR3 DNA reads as TGCGCCAGCAGTGAAAAGGGAGGGAATTCACCCCTCCACTTT.

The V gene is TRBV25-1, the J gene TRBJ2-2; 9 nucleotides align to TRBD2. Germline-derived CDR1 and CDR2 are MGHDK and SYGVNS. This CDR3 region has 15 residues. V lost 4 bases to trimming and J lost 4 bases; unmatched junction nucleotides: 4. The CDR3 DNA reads TGTGCCAGCAGTGGCGGACTAGCGCTCACCGGGGAGCTGTTTTTT. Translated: CASSGGLALTGELFF.

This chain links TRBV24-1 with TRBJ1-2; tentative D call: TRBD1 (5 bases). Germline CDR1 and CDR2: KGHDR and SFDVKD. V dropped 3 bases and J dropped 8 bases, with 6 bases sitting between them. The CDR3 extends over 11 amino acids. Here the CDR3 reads CATSDHRGYTF. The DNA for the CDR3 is TGTGCCACCAGTGATCACAGGGGCTACACCTTC.

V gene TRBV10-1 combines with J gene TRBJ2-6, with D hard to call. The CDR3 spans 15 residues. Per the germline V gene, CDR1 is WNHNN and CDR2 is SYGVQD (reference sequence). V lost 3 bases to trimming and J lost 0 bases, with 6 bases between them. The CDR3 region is CASSDEPSGANVLTF. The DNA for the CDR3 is TGCGCCAGCAGTGACGAGCCCTCTGGGGCCAACGTCCTGACTTTC.

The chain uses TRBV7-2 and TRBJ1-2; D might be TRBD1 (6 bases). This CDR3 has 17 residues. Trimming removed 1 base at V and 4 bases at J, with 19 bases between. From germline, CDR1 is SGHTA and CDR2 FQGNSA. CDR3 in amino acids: CASSLGSGGAMLYGYTF. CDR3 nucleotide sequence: TGTGCCAGCAGCTTAGGGTCTGGGGGCGCGATGCTCTATGGCTACACCTTC.

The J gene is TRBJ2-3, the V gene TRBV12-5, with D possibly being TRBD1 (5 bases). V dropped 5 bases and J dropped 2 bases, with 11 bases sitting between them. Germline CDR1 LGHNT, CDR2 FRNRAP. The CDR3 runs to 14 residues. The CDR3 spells CASGVRQITDTQYF. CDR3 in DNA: TGTGCTAGTGGTGTAAGACAGATCACAGATACGCAGTATTTT. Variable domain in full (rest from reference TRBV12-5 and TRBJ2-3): DARVTQTPRHKVTEMGQEVTMRCQPILGHNTVFWYRQTMMQGLELLAYFRNRAPLDDSGMPKDRFSAEMPDATLATLKIQPSEPRDSAVYFCASGVRQITDTQYFGPGTRLTVL.

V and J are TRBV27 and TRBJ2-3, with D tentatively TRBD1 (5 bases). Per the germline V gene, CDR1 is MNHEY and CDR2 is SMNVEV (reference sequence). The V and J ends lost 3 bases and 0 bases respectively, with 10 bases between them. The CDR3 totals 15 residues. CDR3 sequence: CASSLRTTSTDTQYF. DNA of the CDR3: TGTGCCAGCAGTTTGAGGACAACTAGCACAGATACGCAGTATTTT.

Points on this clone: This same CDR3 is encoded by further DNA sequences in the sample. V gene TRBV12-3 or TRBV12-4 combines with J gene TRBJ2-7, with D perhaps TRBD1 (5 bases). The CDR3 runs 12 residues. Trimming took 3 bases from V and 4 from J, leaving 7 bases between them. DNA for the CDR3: TGTGCCAGCAGTTTTAGGGGATACGAGCAGTACTTC. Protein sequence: CASSFRGYEQYF.